This passage covers 25 T cell receptor beta chains from one sample sequenced in a study of T cells in Graves' hyperthyroidism and ophthalmopathy. Amplified regions were TCR beta CDR3 sequences from RNA transcripts. The TCR CDR3 first-round RT-PCR relied on the HTBI primer set. TCRdb itself ran the multiplex PCR reads through MiXCR, one entry per CDR3 protein. The table lists approximately 510,000 distinct CDR3 sequences, over 45% of them singletons, with about two fifths in the top ten. The sequenced material came from peripheral blood or thyroid tissue (not recorded which). Receptor source: an adult woman with Graves' disease, either hyperthyroidism or ophthalmopathy (not recorded which).

This clonotype came up many times. The V gene is TRBV19, the J gene TRBJ1-5, with 7 bases that match TRBD1. CDR3 size: 14 residues. Germline trimming cut 3 bases from V and 4 bases from J; bases unmatched to any gene: 3. Germline V gives CDR1 LNHDA, CDR2 SQIVND (reference sequence). The CDR3 here is CASSIRQGNQPQHF. DNA for the CDR3: TGTGCCAGTAGTATTCGACAGGGAAATCAGCCCCAGCATTTT.

In this sample, this clonotype turned up a few times. The V call is TRBV4-1, the J call TRBJ2-7; D perhaps matches TRBD1 (8 bases). V was pared by 3 bases and J by 6 bases, with 15 bases between. Germline loops: CDR1 MGHRA, CDR2 YSYEKL. The CDR3 is 14 residues long. The CDR3 bases are TGCGCCAGCAGCCAGTACTACAGGGGGGGCGAGCAGTACTTC. Translated, it gives CASSQYYRGGEQYF.

This clonotype was seen a handful of times. The chain carries TRBV19 and TRBJ1-1, with D tentatively TRBD1 (6 bases). The CDR3 loop spans 13 amino acids. Germline V gene data show CDR1 as LNHDA and CDR2 as SQIVND (reference sequence). V was shortened by 7 bases and J by 1 base, with 10 bases between the two germline ends. The CDR3 nucleotides are TGTGCCAGTACGGACAGACCGAACACTGAAGCTTTCTTT. As protein: CASTDRPNTEAFF. Together with reference TRBV19 and TRBJ1-1, the CDR3 gives the full variable domain: DGGITQSPKYLFRKEGQNVTLSCEQNLNHDAMYWYRQDPGQGLRLIYYSQIVNDFQKGDIAEGYSVSREKKESFPLTVTSAQKNPTAFYLCASTDRPNTEAFFGQGTRLTVV.

The chain employs TRBV10-3 and TRBJ2-3; D ambiguous. V gave up 2 bases and J gave up 5 bases, with 8 bases separating them. Germline V gene sequence: CDR1 ENHRY, CDR2 SYGVKD. This CDR3 region has 13 residues. The CDR3 nucleotides are TGTGCCATCAGTGAGACCCGCAGAGATACGCAGTATTTT. It translates to CAISETRRDTQYF.

A few counts support this clonotype. The chain combines TRBV29-1 with TRBJ2-5; D unclear. The CDR3 totals 10 residues. V was pared by 8 bases and J by 5 bases, with 9 bases between. CDR1 and CDR2 from the germline V gene are SQVTM and ANQGSEA. The CDR3 sequence: CSTPGETQYF. The CDR3, as DNA: TGCAGCACTCCGGGCGAGACCCAGTACTTC. Complete variable domain (other parts from reference TRBV29-1 and TRBJ2-5): SAVISQKPSRDICQRGTSLTIQCQVDSQVTMMFWYRQQPGQSLTLIATANQGSEATYESGFVIDKFPISRPNLTFSTLTVSNMSPEDSSIYLCSTPGETQYFGPGTRLLVL.

The CDR3 sequence: CASSLEPGQGFGYTF. The CDR3 region has the DNA TGTGCCAGCAGCTTAGAACCGGGACAGGGTTTTGGCTACACCTTC. The chain couples TRBV7-2 to TRBJ1-2; 9 bases are shared with TRBD1. The V gene end was trimmed by 1 base and the J gene end by 7 bases; junction bases not matched to a gene: 7. CDR1 and CDR2 (germline): SGHTA, FQGNSA. The CDR3 consists of 15 residues. The full variable domain, rest sourced from reference TRBV7-2 and TRBJ1-2, is GAGVSQSPSNKVTEKGKDVELRCDPISGHTALYWYRQSLGQGLEFLIYFQGNSAPDKSGLPSDRFSAERTGGSVSTLTIQRTQQEDSAVYLCASSLEPGQGFGYTFGSGTRLTVV.

The rearrangement links TRBV14 to TRBJ2-3; TRBD2 aligns across 12 bases. The germline V gene encodes CDR1 SGHDN and CDR2 FVKESK. This CDR3 has 15 residues. The V segment lost 4 bases and the J segment 4 bases; nucleotides outside the gene matches: 3. CDR3 sequence: CASSRLAGVADTQYF. The CDR3 nucleotides are TGTGCCAGCAGCCGACTAGCGGGAGTGGCAGATACGCAGTATTTT.

The chain uses TRBV20-1 and TRBJ1-6; perhaps TRBD1 as D (5 bases). Trimming removed 3 bases at V and 3 bases at J, with 18 bases between. Germline lookup yields CDR1 DFQATT and CDR2 SNEGSKA (reference sequence). This CDR3 contains 17 residues. CDR3 DNA: TGCAGTGCTAGGAGGGTCGGGACGGAAAACTATAATTCACCCCTCCACTTT. It encodes CSARRVGTENYNSPLHF.

This clonotype has just one count. The rearrangement uses TRBV20-1 and TRBJ2-3; D might be TRBD1 (6 bases). Trimming removed 4 bases at V and 8 bases at J, with 16 bases between. The germline V gene has CDR1 DFQATT and CDR2 SNEGSKA (reference sequence). The CDR3 consists of 13 residues. The CDR3 region is CSAIMDRPLTQYF. In DNA, the CDR3 is TGCAGTGCTATTATGGACAGACCTCTTACGCAGTATTTT.

About this clonotype itself: Germline and junction disagree at one end, which may indicate a read error. The CDR3 spells CASSLPNSEAQYF. In nucleotides, the CDR3 is TGTGCCAGCAGTTTGCCTAACTCAGAGGCCCAGTACTTC. The gene calls are TRBV7-2 and TRBJ2-5; D remains unclear. This CDR3 has 13 amino acids. Germline values: CDR1 SGHTA, CDR2 FQGNSA.

The chain combines TRBV29-1 with TRBJ2-2; no clear D gene. The CDR3 sequence is 12 residues long. Looked up from germline, CDR1 is SQVTM and CDR2 is ANQGSEA. Trimming shortened V by 3 bases and J by 7 bases, and 9 bases separated the two germline ends. The CDR3 is CSVDGGIGELFF. For the CDR3, the DNA is TGCAGCGTTGATGGCGGAATCGGGGAGCTGTTTTTT.

The V gene is TRBV10-3, the J gene TRBJ1-4; TRBD1 is a possible D gene (6 bases). The V gene lost 0 bases and the J gene lost 7 bases, with 12 bases spanning the gap. Germline CDR1 reads ENHRY; CDR2 reads SYGVKD. This CDR3 has 15 amino acids. The CDR3 nucleotides read TGTGCCATCAGTGAGTCTCGCGGGGGCCTTGAAAAACTGTTTTTT. Protein sequence: CAISESRGGLEKLFF.

The CDR3 spells CASSYSTGGEGTEAFF. DNA for the CDR3: TGTGCCAGCAGTTACTCGACAGGGGGAGAGGGCACTGAAGCTTTCTTT. V gene TRBV2 combines with J gene TRBJ1-1, with 9 bases that match TRBD1. V was pared by 5 bases and J by 4 bases, with 11 bases of the junction left unmatched. CDR3 length: 16 residues. Germline assignment: CDR1 SNHLY and CDR2 FYNNEI.

This clonotype was detected ten times or more. The genes are TRBV7-9 and TRBJ2-2; no firm D call. The length of the CDR3 is 14 residues. Per germline, CDR1 SEHNR and CDR2 FQNEAQ (reference sequence). V lost 6 bases to trimming and J lost 3 bases, with 11 bases between them. In nucleotides, the CDR3 is TGTGCCAGCAGGGCTCGGTTGGACACCGGGGAGCTGTTTTTT. Its translation: CASRARLDTGELFF.

This clonotype was seen at least ten times. The chain is built from TRBV9 and TRBJ2-5; 9 positions agree with TRBD2. The V and J ends lost 2 bases and 4 bases, in that order; junction bases with no gene match: 9. This CDR3 comprises 16 residues. Germline V CDR1 and CDR2: SGDLS, YYNGEE. DNA of the CDR3: TGTGCCAGCAGCGTCGGGGCGGGAGGGCTGGCAGAGACCCAGTACTTC. This sequence encodes CASSVGAGGLAETQYF. The full variable domain, in which reference TRBV9 and TRBJ2-5 provide the parts outside the CDR3, is DSGVTQTPKHLITATGQRVTLRCSPRSGDLSVYWYQQSLDQGLQFLIQYYNGEERAKGNILERFSAQQFPDLHSELNLSSLELGDSALYFCASSVGAGGLAETQYFGPGTRLLVL.

This clonotype was observed a few times. The V and J genes are TRBV29-1 and TRBJ2-3; 16 bases map to TRBD2. The ends lost 6 bases at V and 5 bases at J; junction bases unmatched: 5. Germline V gene sequence: CDR1 SQVTM, CDR2 ANQGSEA. This CDR3 region has 15 residues. CDR3 sequence reads: CSVGTSGRGGDTQYF. The CDR3 DNA is TGCAGCGTCGGGACTAGCGGGAGGGGTGGAGATACGCAGTATTTT.

With regard to this clonotype: Without the conserved terminal phenylalanine or tryptophan, this CDR3 likely stems from a read error. V usage is TRBV29-1 and J usage is TRBJ1-1; 8 bases match TRBD1. Germline values: CDR1 SQVTM, CDR2 ANQGSEA. The CDR3 extends over 12 amino acids. The V gene end was trimmed by 7 bases and the J gene end by 8 bases; junction bases not matched to a gene: 9. The CDR3 nucleotides are TGCAGCGGCCTAACAGGGGGGACCGAAGCTTTCCTT. It translates to CSGLTGGTEAFL.

This clonotype was observed many times. The rearrangement links TRBV20-1 to TRBJ2-5, with 10 nucleotides matching TRBD2. With V trimmed by 4 bases and J by 5 bases, 10 bases remained unmatched. The CDR3 is 15 residues long. The germline CDR1 and CDR2 sequences are DFQATT and SNEGSKA (reference sequence). In nucleotides, the CDR3 is TGCAGTGCTACCCCCCTAGCGGGAGATATTGAGACCCAGTACTTC. Translating it yields CSATPLAGDIETQYF.

This clonotype showed up many times. The chain joins TRBV29-1 to TRBJ1-6, with 9 bases that match TRBD1. In germline, CDR1 is SQVTM, CDR2 ANQGSEA. J gave up 8 bases and V 6 bases, and 5 bases lay outside the gene matches. The CDR3 consists of 13 residues. The CDR3: CSVAWDRDSPLHF. CDR3 nucleotides: TGCAGCGTAGCCTGGGACAGGGATTCACCCCTCCACTTT.

The chain uses TRBV10-3 and TRBJ2-5; 8 nucleotides agree with TRBD2. Germline V gene sequence: CDR1 ENHRY, CDR2 SYGVKD. V dropped 2 bases and J dropped 2; count of bases not matched to a gene: 7. CDR3 length equals 16 residues. The CDR3 DNA reads as TGTGCCATCAGTGAGCCAACTAGCGGAGTACAAGAGACCCAGTACTTC. Translated, it gives CAISEPTSGVQETQYF.

The V gene is TRBV7-2, the J gene TRBJ2-1; possible D gene TRBD1, 6 bases. The germline CDR1 and CDR2 sequences are SGHTA and FQGNSA. V was shortened by 8 bases and J by 0 bases, with 11 bases between the two germline ends. The CDR3 has 14 amino acids. CDR3 amino acids: CASGQRSSYNEQFF. CDR3 bases: TGTGCCAGCGGACAGCGATCCTCCTACAATGAGCAGTTCTTC.

The genes are TRBV9 and TRBJ1-4; 8 positions match TRBD1. The CDR3 length is 14 residues. Germline V gene sequence: CDR1 SGDLS, CDR2 YYNGEE. V trimming: 3 bases; J trimming: 10 bases; junction bases outside the gene matches: 8. The CDR3 sequence: CASSADRALGKLFF. Here the CDR3 DNA reads TGTGCCAGCAGCGCGGACAGGGCACTTGGAAAACTGTTTTTT.

This clonotype was seen a few times. V usage is TRBV29-1 and J usage is TRBJ1-1, with D unclear. This CDR3 has 11 amino acids. CDR1 SQVTM and CDR2 ANQGSEA come from the germline V gene. V was clipped by 7 bases and J by 9 bases, with 15 bases between them. The CDR3 loop is CSADSDTKAFF. The CDR3 DNA is TGCAGCGCGGACTCTGATACAAAAGCTTTCTTT.

This clonotype was seen a few times. The genes are TRBV4-1 and TRBJ2-7, with unresolved D. Trimming left V 1 base short and J 3 bases short, with 10 bases between. The CDR3 runs 14 residues. Germline V gene lookup returns CDR1 MGHRA and CDR2 YSYEKL. In DNA form, the CDR3 reads TGCGCCAGCAGCCAAGGGCAGGTCGACTACGAGCAGTACTTC. Its translation is CASSQGQVDYEQYF.

This sequence joins TRBV15 and TRBJ2-7, with TRBD2 identical over 8 bases. This CDR3 is built from 16 residues. V dropped 0 bases and J dropped 5; count of bases not matched to a gene: 9. Germline V lookup: CDR1 LNHNV, CDR2 YYDKDF (reference sequence). The CDR3 nucleotides read TGTGCCACCAGCAGAGAGTATAGCGGGACGGCGCACGAGCAGTACTTC. It translates to CATSREYSGTAHEQYF.